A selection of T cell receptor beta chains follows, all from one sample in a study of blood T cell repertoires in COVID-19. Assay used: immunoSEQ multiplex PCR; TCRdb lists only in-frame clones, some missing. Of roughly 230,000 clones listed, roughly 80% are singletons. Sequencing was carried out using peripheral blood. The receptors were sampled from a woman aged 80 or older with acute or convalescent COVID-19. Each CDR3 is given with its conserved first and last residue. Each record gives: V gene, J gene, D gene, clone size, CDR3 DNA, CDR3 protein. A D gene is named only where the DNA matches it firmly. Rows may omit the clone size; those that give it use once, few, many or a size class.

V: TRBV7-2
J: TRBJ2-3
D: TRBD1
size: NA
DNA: TGTGCCAGCAGCTTGACAGGGGCCAGCACAGATACGCAGTATTTT
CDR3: CASSLTGASTDTQYF

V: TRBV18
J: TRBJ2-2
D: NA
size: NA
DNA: TGTGCCAGCTCAGTGTTTCAGGGAAACACCGGGGAGCTGTTTTTT
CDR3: CASSVFQGNTGELFF

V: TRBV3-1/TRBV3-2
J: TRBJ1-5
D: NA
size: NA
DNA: TGTGCCAGCAGCCAAGCCGGGAGCAATCAGCCCCAGCATTTT
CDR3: CASSQAGSNQPQHF

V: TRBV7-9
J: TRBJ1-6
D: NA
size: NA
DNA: TGTGCCAGCAGCTTAGCGTTGGGCTCCAATTCACCCCTCCACTTT
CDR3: CASSLALGSNSPLHF

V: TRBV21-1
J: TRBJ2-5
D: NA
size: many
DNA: TGTGCCAGCAGCAAAACCCAGGCCCAAGAGACCCAGTACTTC
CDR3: CASSKTQAQETQYF

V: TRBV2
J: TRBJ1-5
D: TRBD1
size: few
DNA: TGTGCCAGCAGGGGACAGGGGGATCAGCCCCAGCATTTT
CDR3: CASRGQGDQPQHF

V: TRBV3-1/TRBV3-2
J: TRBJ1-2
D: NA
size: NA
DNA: TGTGCCAGCAGCCAAGGAATGCGGGGCTACACCTTC
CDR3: CASSQGMRGYTF

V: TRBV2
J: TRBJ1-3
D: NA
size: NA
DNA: TGTGCCAGCAGTGATACGGCGGCTGGAAACACCATATATTTT
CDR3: CASSDTAAGNTIYF

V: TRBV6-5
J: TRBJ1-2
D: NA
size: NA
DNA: TGTGCCAGCCTCCCAGGGCCTTTGAACTATGGCTACACCTTC
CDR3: CASLPGPLNYGYTF

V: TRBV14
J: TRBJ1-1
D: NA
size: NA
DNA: TGTGCCAGCAGTCAGGGGAACACTGAAGCTTTCTTT
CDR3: CASSQGNTEAFF

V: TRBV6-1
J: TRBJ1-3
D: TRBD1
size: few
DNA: TGTGCCAGCAACGACAGGGGGCGCACAGGAAACACCATATATTTT
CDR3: CASNDRGRTGNTIYF